This entry concerns a single T cell receptor beta chain. The V gene's germline CDR1 is SGHKS and CDR2 YYEKEE (reference sequence). V shed 9 bases and J shed 0 bases, with 9 bases lying between them. The CDR3 extends over 12 amino acids. These data are taken from a study of control samples from healthy donors and cancer patients. Repertoires were generated with immunoSEQ multiplex PCR, while TCRdb's copy carries only in-frame clones and drops some. The table lists about 70,000 clones, over 75% of them singletons. Sequencing was carried out using blood. The chain links TRBV5-5 to TRBJ1-1; D is perhaps TRBD1 (5 bases). This TCR came from a man in his fifties in good health. CDR3 nucleotide sequence: TGTGCCACCGGGGCGATGAACACTGAAGCTTTCTTT. It is translated as CATGAMNTEAFF. Supplemented by reference TRBV5-5 and TRBJ1-1, the full variable domain reads DAGVTQSPTHLIKTRGQQVTLRCSPISGHKSVSWYQQVLGQGPQFIFQYYEKEERGRGNFPDRFSARQFPNYSSELNVNALLLGDSALYLCATGAMNTEAFFGQGTRLTVV.